Below are 28 T cell receptor beta chains sequenced from a single sample in a study of spatial heterogeneity in lung cancer. As for time point: sample taken at primary tumor resection. Tumor, nontumor lung or frozen PBMC supplied whole RNA, sequenced without sorting. TCRdb re-analysed the 5' RACE reads in MiXCR, keeping a single row per CDR3 protein. The repertoire holds more than 5,500 distinct CDR3 sequences, with 5.4% as singletons. This material consisted of normal lung tissue next to the tumor, taken at surgery. These TCRs come from a female donor with early-stage non-small cell lung cancer.

This clonotype is medium-sized in the sample. This chain links TRBV7-8 with TRBJ1-5; tentative D call: TRBD1 (5 bases). The CDR3 contains 15 residues. Trimming took off 5 bases at V and 4 bases at J, with 15 bases between the two ends. CDR1 is SGHVS, CDR2 FQNEAQ, per germline. The CDR3 is CASSQGAGGNQPQHF. The DNA of the CDR3 is TGTGCCAGCAGCCAAGGGGCAGGAGGTAATCAGCCCCAGCATTTT.

At least ten counts were recorded for this clonotype. This chain links TRBV7-3 with TRBJ2-2, with D hard to call. CDR1 and CDR2 (germline): SGHTA, FQGTGA. This CDR3 comprises 19 residues. V was shortened by 5 bases and J by 3 bases, with 25 bases between the two germline ends. CDR3 amino acids: CASSPLNLGPRRHTGELFF. CDR3 nucleotides: TGTGCCAGCAGCCCCCTTAACCTAGGCCCGAGGCGTCACACCGGGGAGCTGTTTTTT.

This clonotype was recorded many times. The chain recombines TRBV4-1 with TRBJ2-3, with TRBD2 matching over 9 bases. Germline CDR1 and CDR2: MGHRA and YSYEKL. The CDR3 covers 16 residues. The V and J ends lost 0 bases and 8 bases, in that order; junction bases with no gene match: 9. This chain's CDR3 is CASSQDGIAGAVTQYF. DNA for the CDR3: TGCGCCAGCAGCCAAGATGGAATAGCGGGAGCTGTTACGCAGTATTTT.

With regard to this clonotype: With a much larger clone just one base away, this may be a read error. The V and J genes are TRBV2 and TRBJ2-1, with 9 positions matching TRBD1. This CDR3 spans 14 amino acids. V lost 4 bases, J lost 6 bases, and 4 bases stayed unmatched. Looked up from germline, CDR1 is SNHLY and CDR2 is FYNNEI. The CDR3 here is CASSGTGACNEQFF. CDR3 DNA sequence: TGTGCCAGCAGTGGGACAGGGGCCTGCAATGAGCAGTTCTTC.

This clonotype occurred many times. The gene calls are TRBV2 and TRBJ2-3, with TRBD1 matching over 9 bases. CDR3 length: 15 residues. V lost 4 bases and J lost 2; bases outside the gene matches: 4. Germline V gene lookup returns CDR1 SNHLY and CDR2 FYNNEI. CDR3 coding DNA: TGTGCCAGCAGTGGGGACAGGGAAATCACAGATACGCAGTATTTT. This encodes CASSGDREITDTQYF.

This clonotype is medium-sized by share. This chain joins TRBV28 and TRBJ2-7; D is tentatively TRBD1 or TRBD2 (5 bases each). CDR1 is MDHEN, CDR2 SYDVKM, per germline. The V gene lost 3 bases and the J gene lost 3 bases, with 15 bases spanning the gap. The CDR3 has 15 residues. The CDR3 bases are TGTGCCAGCAGTTTTCTCTCTCAGGGAGTCTACGAGCAGTACTTC. Translation: CASSFLSQGVYEQYF.

By share of the sample, this clonotype is medium-sized. CDR3 amino acids: CASSHADTQYF. CDR3 bases: TGCGCCAGCAGCCACGCAGATACGCAGTATTTT. The V call is TRBV4-1, the J call TRBJ2-3, with unresolved D. V lost 3 bases and J 4 bases, leaving 2 bases between the germline ends. This CDR3 is 11 amino acids long. Germline V gene lookup returns CDR1 MGHRA and CDR2 YSYEKL.

V and J are TRBV3-1 and TRBJ2-1, with 10 nucleotides matching TRBD2. The trim removed 4 bases at V and 4 bases at J, leaving 7 bases unmatched. Germline V CDR1 and CDR2: LGHDT, YNNKEL (reference sequence). The CDR3 is 16 residues long. The CDR3 reads CASSPTGTSEYNEQFF. In DNA form, the CDR3 reads TGTGCCAGCAGCCCTACCGGGACTAGCGAGTACAATGAGCAGTTCTTC.

J is TRBJ2-3 and V is TRBV11-2; D unclear. V lost 1 base and J 4 bases, leaving 12 bases between the germline ends. CDR3 length: 15 residues. The V gene's germline CDR1 is SGHAT and CDR2 FQNNGV. The CDR3: CASSLGGLDSDTQYF. CDR3 bases: TGTGCCAGCAGCTTAGGTGGCCTCGACTCAGATACGCAGTATTTT.

This clonotype was detected many times. This chain links TRBV5-5 with TRBJ2-5; 9 positions match TRBD1. The V and J ends lost 3 bases and 5 bases, in that order; junction bases with no gene match: 8. There are 15 residues in the CDR3. Germline CDR1 SGHKS, CDR2 YYEKEE (reference sequence). CDR3 nucleotides: TGTGCCAGCAGCTCAGACCCCGGGACAGGGGAGACCCAGTACTTC. It is translated as CASSSDPGTGETQYF.

Notes on this clonotype: A read error may account for a junction end that differs from germline. The chain links TRBV30 to TRBJ2-1; a possible D gene is TRBD2 (5 bases). This CDR3 contains 14 residues. Germline values: CDR1 GTSNPN, CDR2 SVGIG (reference sequence). The DNA for the CDR3 is TGTACCTGGAGTAAAGGACTTACTTCGGGGGAGCAGTTCTTC. Translated, it gives CTWSKGLTSGEQFF.

There are many counts of this clonotype. The chain carries TRBV30 and TRBJ2-2, with TRBD2 matching over 9 bases. The CDR3 has 15 residues. The germline V gene encodes CDR1 GTSNPN and CDR2 SVGIG (reference sequence). With V trimmed by 4 bases and J by 8 bases, 11 bases remained unmatched. The CDR3 region has the DNA TGTGCCTGGAATGGCGGGAGGGCGAGTAGAGGGGAGCTGTTTTTT. Its translation is CAWNGGRASRGELFF.

This clonotype was seen at least ten times. The rearrangement uses TRBV5-1 and TRBJ2-2; 9 positions agree with TRBD1. In germline, CDR1 is SGHRS, CDR2 YFSETQ. After removal of 4 bases from V and 5 bases from J, the junction contained 6 bases not matched to a gene. The CDR3 has 15 residues. The CDR3 coding sequence is TGCGCCAGCAGCGTAAACAGGGGGCATACCGGGGAGCTGTTTTTT. This sequence encodes CASSVNRGHTGELFF.

This clonotype is labeled as medium-sized. This rearrangement joins TRBV5-4 to TRBJ2-2, with 9 bases identical to TRBD1. Germline values: CDR1 SGHNT, CDR2 YYREEE (reference sequence). Losses at the gene ends were 4 bases for V and 7 bases for J; bases not matched to a gene: 5. CDR3 length equals 14 residues. The CDR3 DNA reads TGTGCCAGCAGCGCTGGACAGGGGAACGGGGAGCTGTTTTTT. This encodes CASSAGQGNGELFF.

This clonotype ranks as medium-sized. The J gene is TRBJ2-2, the V gene TRBV9, with D unclear. This CDR3 region has 14 residues. From germline, CDR1 is SGDLS and CDR2 YYNGEE. V was trimmed by 0 bases and J by 6 bases, leaving 9 bases between them. CDR3 region: CASSVGRVAGELFF. Written as DNA, the CDR3 is TGTGCCAGCAGCGTAGGCCGCGTCGCCGGGGAGCTGTTTTTT.

This clonotype has ten or more counts. V usage is TRBV5-1 and J usage is TRBJ1-5; possible D gene TRBD1, 5 bases. The CDR3 has 14 residues. CDR1 and CDR2 from the germline V gene are SGHRS and YFSETQ. V lost 4 bases and J lost 4, with 12 bases in between. For the CDR3, the DNA is TGCGCCAGCAGCCTCGGGACTGTAAATCAGCCCCAGCATTTT. Protein: CASSLGTVNQPQHF.

This clonotype was recorded many times. The CDR3 region has the DNA TGCAGTGCTAGAGGTACCCTCGGTACCGTGCTGAGCGGGAGGGCCTACGAGCAGTACTTC. Protein sequence: CSARGTLGTVLSGRAYEQYF. The chain uses TRBV20-1 and TRBJ2-7, with 10 positions matching TRBD2. Looked up from germline, CDR1 is DFQATT and CDR2 is SNEGSKA (reference sequence). V lost 1 base to trimming and J lost 2 bases; unmatched junction nucleotides: 20. This CDR3 region has 20 residues.

In its sample, this clonotype ranks as medium-sized. This chain joins TRBV20-1 and TRBJ2-2, with 8 nucleotides matching TRBD1. The CDR3 is made up of 14 amino acids. The germline CDR1 and CDR2 sequences are DFQATT and SNEGSKA (reference sequence). The V gene end was trimmed by 3 bases and the J gene end by 1 base; junction bases not matched to a gene: 1. The CDR3 is CSASGTGNTGELFF. CDR3 nucleotides: TGCAGTGCTAGTGGGACAGGGAACACCGGGGAGCTGTTTTTT.

By sample fraction, this clonotype is large (0.1 to 1%). The V and J genes are TRBV9 and TRBJ2-7; 8 bases match TRBD2. The length of the CDR3 is 14 residues. Germline loops: CDR1 SGDLS, CDR2 YYNGEE. The V and J ends lost 3 bases and 6 bases, in that order; junction bases with no gene match: 8. The CDR3 loop is CASSAMDAGGEQYF. Here the CDR3 DNA reads TGTGCCAGCAGCGCCATGGACGCGGGAGGCGAGCAGTACTTC.

This clonotype occurred many times. This rearrangement joins TRBV5-1 to TRBJ2-1; 14 bases match TRBD2. The CDR3 runs to 15 residues. CDR1 is SGHRS and CDR2 is YFSETQ in the germline V gene. Trimming cost V 4 bases and J 9 bases; bases outside gene matches: 6. CDR3 coding DNA: TGCGCCAGCAGCGCGGGACTAGCGGGAGTAGGTGAGCAGTTCTTC. It is translated as CASSAGLAGVGEQFF.

The table lists this clonotype with many counts. This rearrangement joins TRBV5-5 to TRBJ1-1; 7 nucleotides align to TRBD1. The CDR3 runs to 16 residues. Per germline, CDR1 SGHKS and CDR2 YYEKEE (reference sequence). V lost 5 bases to trimming and J lost 1 base; unmatched junction nucleotides: 11. The CDR3 sequence is CASSRTGVDRNTEAFF. The CDR3 DNA reads TGTGCCAGCAGTCGAACAGGGGTGGATCGGAACACTGAAGCTTTCTTT.

This clonotype has more than one count but fewer than ten. The chain joins TRBV9 to TRBJ2-1; TRBD2 matches 9 bases. Unmatched junction bases numbered 11, after V lost 4 bases and J lost 9 bases. This CDR3 contains 15 residues. Germline loops: CDR1 SGDLS, CDR2 YYNGEE. The CDR3 DNA follows: TGTGCCAGCAGCCCAGGGACTAGCATTTCGCCTGAGCAGTTCTTC. Its protein is CASSPGTSISPEQFF.

Judged by abundance, this clonotype is medium-sized. The chain recombines TRBV27 with TRBJ2-5; D is uncertain. CDR3 length: 16 amino acids. CDR1 is MNHEY and CDR2 is SMNVEV in the germline V gene (reference sequence). Between the trimmed V and J ends, which lost 5 bases and 1 base, there was a span of 17 bases. The CDR3 DNA reads TGTGCCAGCAGTCCACTTGGCCAGGTCATCCAAGAGACCCAGTACTTC. Protein product: CASSPLGQVIQETQYF.

This clonotype was recorded many times. V is TRBV10-2 and J is TRBJ2-7, with D perhaps TRBD2 (6 bases). Germline CDR1 reads WSHSY; CDR2 reads SAAADI. The CDR3 runs to 14 residues. Trimming removed 6 bases at V and 7 bases at J, with 19 bases between. The CDR3 DNA reads TGCGCCAGCAGGGAGGGGACTTCATCGGGGGAGCAGTACTTC. Translating gives CASREGTSSGEQYF.

This clonotype is deemed medium-sized. The rearrangement joins TRBV19 to TRBJ2-7; TRBD2 aligns across 11 bases. This CDR3 spans 15 amino acids. Trimming at V came to 5 bases and at J to 5 bases, leaving 8 bases not matched to a gene. CDR1 and CDR2 (germline): LNHDA, SQIVND (reference sequence). For the CDR3, the DNA is TGTGCCAGTAGTCCCACTAGCGGGAGTTATGACGAGCAGTACTTC. Protein: CASSPTSGSYDEQYF.

There are a few counts of this clonotype. This chain uses TRBV9 with TRBJ2-6; D unclear. The V gene lost 2 bases and the J gene lost 1 base, with 7 bases spanning the gap. The CDR3 sequence is 15 residues long. Per the germline V gene, CDR1 is SGDLS and CDR2 is YYNGEE. CDR3 in amino acids: CASSVWESGANVLTF. The CDR3, as DNA: TGTGCCAGCAGCGTTTGGGAATCTGGGGCCAACGTCCTGACTTTC. The complete variable domain, with remaining parts taken from reference TRBV9 and TRBJ2-6, reads DSGVTQTPKHLITATGQRVTLRCSPRSGDLSVYWYQQSLDQGLQFLIQYYNGEERAKGNILERFSAQQFPDLHSELNLSSLELGDSALYFCASSVWESGANVLTFGAGSRLTVL.

To note about this clonotype: With a much larger clone just one base away, this may be a read error. The genes are TRBV28 and TRBJ2-1; D gene uncertain. The length of the CDR3 is 13 residues. Germline V gene sequence: CDR1 MDHEN, CDR2 SYDVKM. Written as DNA, the CDR3 is TGTCCCAGCAGTTTGTCCGGTTACAATGAGCAGTTCTTC. It codes for CPSSLSGYNEQFF.

In its sample, this clonotype ranks as medium-sized (0.01 to 0.1%). The genes are TRBV20-1 and TRBJ1-2; D gene unclear. Germline lookup yields CDR1 DFQATT and CDR2 SNEGSKA (reference sequence). The V end lost 0 bases, the J end lost 0 bases, and 11 bases lay between the germline ends. The CDR3 consists of 15 residues. The CDR3 nucleotides read TGCAGTGCTAGAGATCGGACGGATGCTAACTATGGCTACACCTTC. Protein sequence: CSARDRTDANYGYTF.